These 31 T cell receptor beta chains were sequenced from one sample in a study of blood T cells in healthy people across ages. Sample-barcoded 5' priming and a J-beta primer mix drove a second PCR of about 7 to 11 cycles. In TCRdb, the 5' RACE reads were re-called with MiXCR into one record per CDR3 protein. The profile shows 700,000 to 1,000,000 distinct CDR3 sequences, approximately 48% of them singletons. The sample taken for sequencing was blood. The receptors come from a man between 60 and 75 years old in good health.

This chain uses TRBV7-2 with TRBJ2-1, with 8 bases aligning to TRBD2. V was clipped by 5 bases and J by 14 bases; unmatched bases: 8. The CDR3 has 12 amino acids. Germline lookup yields CDR1 SGHTA and CDR2 FQGNSA. CDR3 amino acids: CASSHRGGPKFF. CDR3 nucleotides: TGTGCCAGCAGCCACCGGGGGGGCCCTAAGTTCTTC.

This sequence joins TRBV12-3 or TRBV12-4 and TRBJ1-2, with 7 bases lining up with TRBD1. The CDR3 contains 15 residues. J was trimmed by 2 bases and V by 5 bases; bases with no gene match: 8. The CDR3, as DNA: TGTGCCAGCAGTCCACGACAGGGCTTAAACTATGGCTACACCTTC. Its translation: CASSPRQGLNYGYTF.

This chain links TRBV20-1 with TRBJ1-5; a weak D match, TRBD1 (5 bases). Germline assignment: CDR1 DFQATT and CDR2 SNEGSKA (reference sequence). The CDR3 length is 11 residues. The V end lost 1 base, the J end lost 11 bases, and 9 bases lay between the germline ends. CDR3 region: CSARGGKTQHF. In DNA, the CDR3 is TGCAGTGCTAGAGGGGGGAAGACCCAGCATTTT.

In DNA, the CDR3 is TGTGCCACATCATACAGCAATAACTATGGCTACACCTTC. This codes for CATSYSNNYGYTF. The chain couples TRBV24-1 to TRBJ1-2; D unclear. CDR1 KGHDR and CDR2 SFDVKD come from the germline V gene. The CDR3 totals 13 residues. Trimming took off 10 bases at V and 1 base at J, with 12 bases between the two ends.

The DNA of the CDR3 is TGTGCCACCAGCAGTCGACAGGGGGCGGCTTACTACACCTTC. Its translation is CATSSRQGAAYYTF. The chain is built from TRBV15 and TRBJ1-2, with 10 positions matching TRBD1. The V segment lost 3 bases and the J segment 10 bases; nucleotides outside the gene matches: 8. There are 14 residues in the CDR3. Germline V gene data show CDR1 as LNHNV and CDR2 as YYDKDF (reference sequence).

The CDR3 nucleotides are TGTGCCAGCAGCTTACCGTGGGATGAGCAGTACTTC. Protein: CASSLPWDEQYF. The V call is TRBV11-2, the J call TRBJ2-7; D ambiguous. This CDR3 spans 12 amino acids. The germline gives CDR1 SGHAT, CDR2 FQNNGV. Trimming left V 2 bases short and J 7 bases short, with 9 bases between. The full variable domain, in which reference TRBV11-2 and TRBJ2-7 provide the parts outside the CDR3, is EAGVAQSPRYKIIEKRQSVAFWCNPISGHATLYWYQQILGQGPKLLIQFQNNGVVDDSQLPKDRFSAERLKGVDSTLKIQPAKLEDSAVYLCASSLPWDEQYFGPGTRLTVT.

This clonotype was counted at least ten times. The chain is built from TRBV9 and TRBJ2-1, with D perhaps TRBD2 (6 bases). CDR3 length: 14 residues. The ends were cut back, 1 base at V and 4 bases at J, with 9 bases in the middle. Germline-derived CDR1 and CDR2 are SGDLS and YYNGEE. CDR3 sequence (DNA): TGTGCCAGCAGCGTAAGCAGCGGGTACAATGAGCAGTTCTTC. It translates to CASSVSSGYNEQFF.

The rearrangement joins TRBV3-1 to TRBJ1-1; unclear D gene. Germline V gene lookup returns CDR1 LGHDT and CDR2 YNNKEL (reference sequence). The CDR3 has 14 amino acids. V was clipped by 0 bases and J by 3 bases, with 8 bases between them. In nucleotides, the CDR3 is TGTGCCAGCAGCCAAGAGGCGGGGTACACTGAAGCTTTCTTT. Translating gives CASSQEAGYTEAFF.

This clonotype was recorded at least ten times. DNA for the CDR3: TGCGCCAGCAGCTTGGCCGGGAAGACCCAGTACTTC. Its protein product is CASSLAGKTQYF. The chain employs TRBV5-1 and TRBJ2-5, with D possibly TRBD2 on 5 matching bases. This CDR3 is built from 12 residues. Trimming took off 0 bases at V and 6 bases at J, with 6 bases between the two ends. Germline V gives CDR1 SGHRS, CDR2 YFSETQ.

V is TRBV3-1 and J is TRBJ1-1, with D unclear. The CDR3 length is 15 residues. Between the trimmed V and J ends, which lost 1 base and 5 bases, there was a span of 14 bases. CDR1 is LGHDT, CDR2 YNNKEL, per germline (reference sequence). The CDR3 region has the DNA TGTGCCAGCAGCCAAGCAAAAGGATATACAACTGAAGCTTTCTTT. Protein: CASSQAKGYTTEAFF.

V and J are TRBV6-5 and TRBJ2-3; weak D call: TRBD1 (5 bases). Trimming pared 0 bases from V and 0 bases from J, leaving 13 bases between. The CDR3 has 17 amino acids. Per the germline V gene, CDR1 is MNHEY and CDR2 is SVGAGI. Written as DNA, the CDR3 is TGTGCCAGCAGTTACTCGGGGCAGGGAAAAAGCACAGATACGCAGTATTTT. Amino acids: CASSYSGQGKSTDTQYF.

The gene calls are TRBV20-1 and TRBJ2-1, with D possibly being TRBD1 or TRBD2 (6 bases each). There are 12 residues in the CDR3. In germline, CDR1 is DFQATT, CDR2 SNEGSKA (reference sequence). Trimming removed 4 bases at V and 5 bases at J, with 9 bases between. The CDR3 DNA follows: TGCAGTGCTACGGGGGCCAACAATGAGCAGTTCTTC. It is translated as CSATGANNEQFF.

This clonotype came up a few times. The genes are TRBV20-1 and TRBJ2-1; 11 bases align to TRBD2. Germline lookup yields CDR1 DFQATT and CDR2 SNEGSKA (reference sequence). After removal of 2 bases from V and 10 bases from J, the junction contained 1 base not matched to a gene. CDR3 length: 12 amino acids. The chain's CDR3 is CSARRLAGEQFF. The CDR3 DNA reads as TGCAGTGCTAGACGACTAGCGGGGGAGCAGTTCTTC.

There are a few counts of this clonotype. CDR3 protein: CASSWDRAGTGELFF. The CDR3 DNA sequence: TGCGCCAGCAGCTGGGACAGGGCGGGCACCGGGGAGCTGTTTTTT. This sequence joins TRBV4-3 and TRBJ2-2; the match to TRBD1 covers 9 bases. The V segment lost 5 bases and the J segment 4 bases; nucleotides outside the gene matches: 5. From germline, CDR1 is LGHNA and CDR2 YSLEER. The CDR3 loop spans 15 amino acids.

The chain couples TRBV30 to TRBJ1-4; D is perhaps TRBD1 (5 bases). The germline CDR1 and CDR2 sequences are GTSNPN and SVGIG (reference sequence). Trimming pared 3 bases from V and 7 bases from J, leaving 15 bases between. The CDR3 spans 14 residues. The CDR3 here is CAWRITGGGEKLFF. As DNA, the CDR3 is TGTGCCTGGAGAATCACAGGAGGTGGTGAAAAACTGTTTTTT.

V is TRBV5-1 and J is TRBJ2-3; D gene unclear. Germline lookup yields CDR1 SGHRS and CDR2 YFSETQ. Trimming took off 4 bases at V and 0 bases at J, with 15 bases between the two ends. The CDR3 runs 16 residues. The CDR3 loop is CASSPGPSTSTDTQYF. Here the CDR3 DNA reads TGCGCCAGCAGCCCCGGACCCTCGACTAGCACAGATACGCAGTATTTT.

This clonotype was seen more than once but under ten times. The V gene is TRBV20-1, the J gene TRBJ1-2, with 9 bases lining up with TRBD1. J gave up 6 bases and V 5 bases, and 7 bases lay outside the gene matches. Germline lookup yields CDR1 DFQATT and CDR2 SNEGSKA (reference sequence). There are 13 residues in the CDR3. CDR3 region: CSAGGQGNNGYTF. CDR3 nucleotide sequence: TGCAGTGCTGGGGGACAGGGAAATAATGGCTACACCTTC.

The rearrangement links TRBV7-2 to TRBJ2-5, with 10 positions matching TRBD2. Per germline, CDR1 SGHTA and CDR2 FQGNSA. Losses at the gene ends were 3 bases for V and 4 bases for J; bases not matched to a gene: 5. CDR3 length: 15 amino acids. CDR3 residues: CASSFKRGGRETQYF. The DNA for the CDR3 is TGTGCCAGCAGCTTTAAGCGGGGGGGCCGAGAGACCCAGTACTTC.

The chain recombines TRBV28 with TRBJ2-5; 12 bases align to TRBD2. After removal of 2 bases from V and 0 bases from J, the junction contained 4 bases not matched to a gene. CDR3 length: 17 amino acids. CDR1 and CDR2 from the germline V gene are MDHEN and SYDVKM. The CDR3 reads CASSLTSGGKHQETQYF. CDR3 in DNA: TGTGCCAGCAGTTTAACTAGCGGGGGGAAGCACCAAGAGACCCAGTACTTC.

V usage is TRBV6-2 or TRBV6-3 and J usage is TRBJ2-7; 7 bases are a match to TRBD1. The germline gives CDR1 MNHEY, CDR2 SVGEGT. The CDR3 has 13 amino acids. The V segment lost 7 bases and the J segment 2 bases; nucleotides outside the gene matches: 5. CDR3 amino acids: CASKPTGPYEQYF. The CDR3 region has the DNA TGTGCCAGCAAGCCGACAGGGCCCTACGAGCAGTACTTC.

The chain is built from TRBV4-3 and TRBJ2-1; D may be TRBD1 (6 bases). Trimming took off 3 bases at V and 7 bases at J, with 22 bases between the two ends. The CDR3 covers 17 residues. The V gene's germline CDR1 is LGHNA and CDR2 YSLEER. CDR3 DNA sequence: TGCGCCAGCAGCCATGTGGCCGGGACACAAATTGGGAATGAGCAGTTCTTC. Its protein product is CASSHVAGTQIGNEQFF.

This clonotype was seen more than once but under ten times. The chain couples TRBV6-5 to TRBJ1-1; possible D gene TRBD1, 5 bases. The CDR3 runs to 15 residues. From germline, CDR1 is MNHEY and CDR2 SVGAGI. V lost 2 bases, J lost 0 bases, and 10 bases lay in between. In DNA form, the CDR3 reads TGTGCCAGCAGTTACGACAGTGGCATGAACACTGAAGCTTTCTTT. It yields the protein CASSYDSGMNTEAFF.

This clonotype appeared once. The V gene is TRBV7-2, the J gene TRBJ2-3; D possibly corresponds to TRBD2 (5 bases). There are 16 residues in the CDR3. The V gene lost 5 bases and the J gene lost 5 bases, with 20 bases spanning the gap. CDR1 SGHTA and CDR2 FQGNSA come from the germline V gene. CDR3 loop: CASSHGFWGAKDTQYF. The CDR3 nucleotides read TGTGCCAGCAGCCACGGCTTCTGGGGAGCCAAAGATACGCAGTATTTT.

There are a few counts of this clonotype. The chain uses TRBV6-4 and TRBJ2-1; TRBD2 is a possible D gene (5 bases). V was clipped by 4 bases and J by 9 bases, with 13 bases between them. The CDR3 runs 13 residues. The germline V gene has CDR1 MRHNA and CDR2 SNTAGT. This chain's CDR3 is CASSALEGGEQFF. CDR3 nucleotide sequence: TGTGCCAGCAGTGCCTTAGAGGGCGGTGAGCAGTTCTTC.

There are a few counts of this clonotype. This sequence joins TRBV4-1 and TRBJ2-5; no clear D. Germline values: CDR1 MGHRA, CDR2 YSYEKL. This CDR3 has 15 residues. The V and J ends lost 1 base and 4 bases respectively, with 13 bases between them. The CDR3 DNA reads TGCGCCAGCAGCCAAGGATCGCTAGTCGCAGAGACCCAGTACTTC. Its protein is CASSQGSLVAETQYF.

The V call is TRBV7-2, the J call TRBJ2-7; 8 bases map to TRBD1. V shed 5 bases and J 6 bases; nucleotides not matched to a gene: 9. CDR3 size: 14 residues. Germline values: CDR1 SGHTA, CDR2 FQGNSA. CDR3 amino acids: CASSAGGDLGEQYF. CDR3 nucleotides: TGTGCCAGCAGCGCAGGGGGCGATCTTGGCGAGCAGTACTTC.

Here the CDR3 reads CASRGLGPSGTTNEKLFF. Written as DNA, the CDR3 is TGTGCCAGCAGAGGGCTCGGTCCTTCGGGGACAACTAATGAAAAACTGTTTTTT. The V gene is TRBV27, the J gene TRBJ1-4; D is undetermined. The CDR3 has 18 residues. V lost 6 bases, J lost 0 bases, and 20 bases lay in between. CDR1 and CDR2 (germline): MNHEY, SMNVEV (reference sequence).

This rearrangement joins TRBV12-3 or TRBV12-4 to TRBJ2-7, with 9 nucleotides matching TRBD1. The CDR3 loop spans 15 amino acids. J gave up 5 bases and V 3 bases, and 8 bases lay outside the gene matches. The DNA of the CDR3 is TGTGCCAGCAGTTTCTCCGGGACAGGGTATAACGAGCAGTACTTC. Its protein product is CASSFSGTGYNEQYF.

Here the CDR3 DNA reads TGTGCCAGCTCACCACAGGGACAGGGAAGGACCTACGAGCAGTACTTC. Its translation: CASSPQGQGRTYEQYF. This chain uses TRBV18 with TRBJ2-7, with 9 bases that match TRBD1. The CDR3 has 16 amino acids. CDR1 and CDR2 (germline): KGHSH, LQKENI. J was trimmed by 2 bases and V by 1 base; bases with no gene match: 6.

CDR3 loop: CASSFYRTTEAFF. In DNA form, the CDR3 reads TGTGCCAGCAGCTTCTACAGGACCACTGAAGCTTTCTTT. V is TRBV5-5 and J is TRBJ1-1, with D tentatively TRBD1 (5 bases). V lost 2 bases and J lost 4, with 9 bases in between. Germline CDR1 SGHKS, CDR2 YYEKEE (reference sequence). This CDR3 is 13 amino acids long.

The gene calls are TRBV24-1 and TRBJ2-4, with 13 bases identical to TRBD2. This CDR3 spans 18 amino acids. The germline CDR1 and CDR2 sequences are KGHDR and SFDVKD. V gave up 7 bases and J gave up 2 bases; unmatched junction bases: 10. CDR3 loop: CATSTGLAGRSSKNIQYF. CDR3 coding DNA: TGTGCCACCAGCACGGGACTAGCGGGACGATCGTCCAAAAACATTCAGTACTTC.